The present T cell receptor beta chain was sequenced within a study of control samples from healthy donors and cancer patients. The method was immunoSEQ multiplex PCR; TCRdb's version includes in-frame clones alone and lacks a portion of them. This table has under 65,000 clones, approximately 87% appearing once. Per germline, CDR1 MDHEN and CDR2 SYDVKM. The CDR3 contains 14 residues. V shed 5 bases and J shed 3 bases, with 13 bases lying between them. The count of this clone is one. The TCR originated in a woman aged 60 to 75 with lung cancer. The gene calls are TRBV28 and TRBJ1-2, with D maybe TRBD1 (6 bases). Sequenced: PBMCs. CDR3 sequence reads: CASSPGGLHYGYTF. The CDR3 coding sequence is TGTGCCAGCAGTCCCGGGGGGCTGCACTATGGCTACACCTTC.